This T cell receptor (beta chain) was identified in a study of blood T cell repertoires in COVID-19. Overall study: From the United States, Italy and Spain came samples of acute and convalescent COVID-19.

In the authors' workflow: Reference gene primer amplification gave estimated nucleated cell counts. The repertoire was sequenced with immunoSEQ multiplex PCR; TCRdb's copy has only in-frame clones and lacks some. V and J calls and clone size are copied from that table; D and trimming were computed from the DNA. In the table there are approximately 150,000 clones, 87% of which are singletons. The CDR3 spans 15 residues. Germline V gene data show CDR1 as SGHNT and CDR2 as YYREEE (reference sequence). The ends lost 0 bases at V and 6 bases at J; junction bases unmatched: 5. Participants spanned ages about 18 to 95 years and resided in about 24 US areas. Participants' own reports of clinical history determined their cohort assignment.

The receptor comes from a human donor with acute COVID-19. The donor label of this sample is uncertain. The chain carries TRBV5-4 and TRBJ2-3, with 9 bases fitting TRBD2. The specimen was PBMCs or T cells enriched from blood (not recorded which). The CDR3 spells CASSLAAGGEDTQYF. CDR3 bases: TGTGCCAGCAGCTTGGCGGCGGGGGGGGAGGATACGCAGTATTTT.